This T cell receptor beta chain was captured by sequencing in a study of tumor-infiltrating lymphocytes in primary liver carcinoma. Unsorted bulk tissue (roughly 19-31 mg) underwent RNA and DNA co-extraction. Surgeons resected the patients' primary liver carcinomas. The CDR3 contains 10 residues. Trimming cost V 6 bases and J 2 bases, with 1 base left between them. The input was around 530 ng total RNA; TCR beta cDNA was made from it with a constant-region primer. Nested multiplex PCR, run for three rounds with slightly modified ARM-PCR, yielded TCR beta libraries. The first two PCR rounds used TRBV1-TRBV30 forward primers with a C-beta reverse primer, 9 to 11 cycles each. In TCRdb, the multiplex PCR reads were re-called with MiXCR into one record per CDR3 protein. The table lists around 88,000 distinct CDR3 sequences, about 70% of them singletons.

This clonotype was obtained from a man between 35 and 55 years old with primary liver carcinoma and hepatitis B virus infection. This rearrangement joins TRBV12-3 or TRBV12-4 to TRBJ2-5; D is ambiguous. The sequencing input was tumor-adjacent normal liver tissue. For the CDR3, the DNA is TGTGCCAGCAGACAAGAGACCCAGTACTTC. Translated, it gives CASRQETQYF.